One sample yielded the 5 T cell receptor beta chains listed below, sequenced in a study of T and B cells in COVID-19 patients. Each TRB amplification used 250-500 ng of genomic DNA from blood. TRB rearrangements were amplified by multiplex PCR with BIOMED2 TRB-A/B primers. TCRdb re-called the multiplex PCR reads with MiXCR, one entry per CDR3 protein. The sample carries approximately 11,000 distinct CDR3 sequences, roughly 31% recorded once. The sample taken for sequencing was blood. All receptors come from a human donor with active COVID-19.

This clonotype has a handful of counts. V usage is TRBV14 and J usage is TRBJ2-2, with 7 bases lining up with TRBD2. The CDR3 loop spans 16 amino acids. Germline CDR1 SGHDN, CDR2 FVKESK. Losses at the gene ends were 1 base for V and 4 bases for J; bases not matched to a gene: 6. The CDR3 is CASSQGLAVITGELFF. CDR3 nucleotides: TGTGCCAGCAGCCAAGGGCTAGCGGTGATCACCGGGGAGCTGTTTTTT.

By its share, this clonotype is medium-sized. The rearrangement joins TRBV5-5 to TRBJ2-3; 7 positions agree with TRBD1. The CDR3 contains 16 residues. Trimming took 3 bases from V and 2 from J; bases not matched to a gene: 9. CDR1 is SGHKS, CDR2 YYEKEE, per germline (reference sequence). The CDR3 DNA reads TGTGCCAGCAGCTCCGATACAGGGGACCACACAGATACGCAGTATTTT. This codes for CASSSDTGDHTDTQYF.

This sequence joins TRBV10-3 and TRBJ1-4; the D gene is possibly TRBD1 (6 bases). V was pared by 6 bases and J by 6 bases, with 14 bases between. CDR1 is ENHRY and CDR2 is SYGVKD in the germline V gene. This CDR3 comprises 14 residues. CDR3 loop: CAISGTFDYEKLFF. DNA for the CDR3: TGTGCCATCAGCGGGACATTTGACTATGAAAAACTGTTTTTT.

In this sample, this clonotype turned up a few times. CDR3 residues: CASSKTWNQPQHF. The DNA of the CDR3 is TGTGCCAGTAGTAAGACTTGGAATCAGCCCCAGCATTTT. The V and J genes are TRBV19 and TRBJ1-5; D gene uncertain. The CDR3 covers 13 residues. The V end lost 4 bases, the J end lost 4 bases, and 8 bases lay between the germline ends. CDR1 is LNHDA and CDR2 is SQIVND in the germline V gene (reference sequence).

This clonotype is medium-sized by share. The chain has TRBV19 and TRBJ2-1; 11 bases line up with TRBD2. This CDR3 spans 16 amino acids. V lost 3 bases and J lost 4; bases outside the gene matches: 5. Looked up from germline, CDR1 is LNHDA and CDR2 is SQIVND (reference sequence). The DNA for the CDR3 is TGTGCCAGTAGTATCACCCTAGCGGGGGGTTACAATGAGCAGTTCTTC. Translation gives CASSITLAGGYNEQFF.